This T cell receptor beta chain was identified in a study of cytomegalovirus exposure and HLA in healthy donors. Study-wide background: About 84% of 300 to 450 genotyped donors fell in the Caucasian-associated ancestry cluster.

It was with 60 Vbeta and 13 Jbeta primers that the PCR ran. Generated by immunoSEQ multiplex PCR, the TCRdb table keeps only in-frame clones and is missing some. The data hold 150,000 or so clones, with around 80% observed a single time. Trimming shortened V by 5 bases and J by 7 bases, and 9 bases separated the two germline ends. Looked up from germline, CDR1 is SGHAT and CDR2 is FQNNGV. The CDR3 spans 11 residues. Regarding this clone: Its specificity is unknown.

The study, taken as a whole, reports: In a later analysis, CMV-associated beta chains were mostly HLA-associated, it appeared.

V gene TRBV11-2 combines with J gene TRBJ2-7; D uncertain. Sample: PBMCs. This TCR was recovered from a woman in her thirties or forties in good health and CMV-seronegative. The CDR3 DNA follows: TGTGCCAGCAGCCCGGGTGGGGAGCAGTACTTC. Protein: CASSPGGEQYF. Using reference TRBV11-2 and TRBJ2-7 for the parts outside the CDR3, the full variable domain is EAGVAQSPRYKIIEKRQSVAFWCNPISGHATLYWYQQILGQGPKLLIQFQNNGVVDDSQLPKDRFSAERLKGVDSTLKIQPAKLEDSAVYLCASSPGGEQYFGPGTRLTVT.